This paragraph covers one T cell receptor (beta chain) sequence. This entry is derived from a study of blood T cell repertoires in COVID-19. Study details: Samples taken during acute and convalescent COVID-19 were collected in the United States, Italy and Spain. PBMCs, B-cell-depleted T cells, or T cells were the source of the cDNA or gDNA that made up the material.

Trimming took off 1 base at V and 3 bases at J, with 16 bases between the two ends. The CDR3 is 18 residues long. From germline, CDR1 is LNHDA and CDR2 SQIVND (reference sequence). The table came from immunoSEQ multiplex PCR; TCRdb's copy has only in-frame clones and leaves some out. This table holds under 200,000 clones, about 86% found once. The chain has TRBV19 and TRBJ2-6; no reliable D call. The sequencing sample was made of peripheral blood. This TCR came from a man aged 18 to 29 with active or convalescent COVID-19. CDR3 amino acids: CASSIGLAALFGANVLTF. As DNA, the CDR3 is TGTGCCAGTAGTATAGGTCTGGCTGCCCTCTTTGGGGCCAACGTCCTGACTTTC.